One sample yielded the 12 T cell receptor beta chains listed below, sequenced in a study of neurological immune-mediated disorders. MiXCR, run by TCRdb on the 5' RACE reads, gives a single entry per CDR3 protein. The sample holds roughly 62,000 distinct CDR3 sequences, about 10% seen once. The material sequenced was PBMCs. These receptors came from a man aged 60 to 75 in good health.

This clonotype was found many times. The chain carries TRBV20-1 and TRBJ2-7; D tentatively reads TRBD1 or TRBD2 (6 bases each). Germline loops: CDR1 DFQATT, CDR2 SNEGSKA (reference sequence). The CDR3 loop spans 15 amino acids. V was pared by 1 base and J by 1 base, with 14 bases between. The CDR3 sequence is CSARGGARNSYEQYF. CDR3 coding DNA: TGCAGTGCTAGAGGGGGGGCTCGCAATTCCTACGAGCAGTACTTC.

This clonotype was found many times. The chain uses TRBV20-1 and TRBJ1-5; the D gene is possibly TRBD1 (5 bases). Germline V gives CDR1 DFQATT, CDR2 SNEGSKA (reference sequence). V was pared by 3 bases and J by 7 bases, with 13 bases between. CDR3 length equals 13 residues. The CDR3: CSASFGAQQPQHF. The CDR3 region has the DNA TGCAGTGCTAGTTTCGGGGCCCAACAGCCCCAGCATTTT.

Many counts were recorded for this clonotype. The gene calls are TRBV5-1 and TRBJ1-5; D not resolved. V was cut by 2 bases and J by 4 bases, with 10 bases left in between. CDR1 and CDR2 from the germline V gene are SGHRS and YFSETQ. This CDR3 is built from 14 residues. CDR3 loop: CASSFGVPNQPQHF. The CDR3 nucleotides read TGCGCCAGCAGCTTCGGGGTTCCGAATCAGCCCCAGCATTTT.

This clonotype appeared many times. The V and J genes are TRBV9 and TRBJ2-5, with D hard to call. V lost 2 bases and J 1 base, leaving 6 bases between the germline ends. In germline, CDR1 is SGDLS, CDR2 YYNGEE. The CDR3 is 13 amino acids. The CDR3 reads CASSVDIQETQYF. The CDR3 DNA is TGTGCCAGCAGCGTTGACATCCAAGAGACCCAGTACTTC. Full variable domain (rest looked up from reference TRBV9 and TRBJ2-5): DSGVTQTPKHLITATGQRVTLRCSPRSGDLSVYWYQQSLDQGLQFLIQYYNGEERAKGNILERFSAQQFPDLHSELNLSSLELGDSALYFCASSVDIQETQYFGPGTRLLVL.

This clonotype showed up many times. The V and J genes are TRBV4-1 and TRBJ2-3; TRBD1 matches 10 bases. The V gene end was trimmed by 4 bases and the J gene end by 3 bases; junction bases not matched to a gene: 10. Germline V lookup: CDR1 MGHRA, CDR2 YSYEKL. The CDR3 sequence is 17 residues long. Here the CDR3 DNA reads TGCGCCAGCAGCCCTCTGGTCGGGACAGGGGCGACAGATACGCAGTATTTT. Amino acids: CASSPLVGTGATDTQYF.

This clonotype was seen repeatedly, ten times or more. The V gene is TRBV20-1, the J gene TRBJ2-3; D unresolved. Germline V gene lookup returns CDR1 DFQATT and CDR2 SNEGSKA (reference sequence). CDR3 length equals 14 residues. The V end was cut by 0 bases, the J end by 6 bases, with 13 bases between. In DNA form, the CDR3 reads TGCAGTGCTAGAGATTCGGCACACCTGGATACGCAGTATTTT. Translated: CSARDSAHLDTQYF.

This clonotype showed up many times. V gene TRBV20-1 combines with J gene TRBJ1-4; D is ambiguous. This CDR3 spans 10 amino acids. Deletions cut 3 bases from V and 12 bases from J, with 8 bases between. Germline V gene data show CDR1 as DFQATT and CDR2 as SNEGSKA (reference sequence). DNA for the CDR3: TGCAGTGCTAGGAAGGACGAACTGTTTTTT. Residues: CSARKDELFF.

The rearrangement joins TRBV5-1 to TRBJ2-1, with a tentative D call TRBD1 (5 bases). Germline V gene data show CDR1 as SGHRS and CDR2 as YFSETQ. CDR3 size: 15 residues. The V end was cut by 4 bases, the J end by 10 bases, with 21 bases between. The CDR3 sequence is CASSRQGADWSEQFF. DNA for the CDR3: TGCGCCAGCAGCCGACAAGGGGCTGACTGGTCGGAGCAGTTCTTC. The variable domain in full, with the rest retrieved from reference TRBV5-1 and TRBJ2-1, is KAGVTQTPRYLIKTRGQQVTLSCSPISGHRSVSWYQQTPGQGLQFLFEYFSETQRNKGNFPGRFSGRQFSNSRSEMNVSTLELGDSALYLCASSRQGADWSEQFFGPGTRLTVL.

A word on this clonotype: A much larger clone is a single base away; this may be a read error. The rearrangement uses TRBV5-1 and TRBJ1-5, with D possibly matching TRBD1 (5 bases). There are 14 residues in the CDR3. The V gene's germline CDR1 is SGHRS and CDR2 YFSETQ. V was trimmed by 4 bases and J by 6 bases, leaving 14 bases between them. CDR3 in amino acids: CASSRRQRAQPQHF. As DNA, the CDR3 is TGCGCCAGCAGCAGGAGACAGCGCGCTCAGCCCCAGCATTTT.

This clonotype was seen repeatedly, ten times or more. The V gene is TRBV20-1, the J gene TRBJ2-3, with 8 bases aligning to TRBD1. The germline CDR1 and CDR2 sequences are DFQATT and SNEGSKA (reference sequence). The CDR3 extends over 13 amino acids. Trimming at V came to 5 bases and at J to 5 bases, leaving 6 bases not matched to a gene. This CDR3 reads CSAPGQGLDTQYF. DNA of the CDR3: TGCAGTGCTCCTGGACAGGGCCTAGATACGCAGTATTTT.

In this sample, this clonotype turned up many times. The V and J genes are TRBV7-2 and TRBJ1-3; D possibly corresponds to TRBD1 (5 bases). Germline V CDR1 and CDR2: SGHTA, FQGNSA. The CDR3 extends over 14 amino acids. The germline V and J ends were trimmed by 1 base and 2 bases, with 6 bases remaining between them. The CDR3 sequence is CASSLGRAGNTIYF. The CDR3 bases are TGTGCCAGCAGCTTAGGCAGGGCTGGAAACACCATATATTTT. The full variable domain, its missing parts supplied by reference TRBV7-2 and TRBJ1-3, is GAGVSQSPSNKVTEKGKDVELRCDPISGHTALYWYRQSLGQGLEFLIYFQGNSAPDKSGLPSDRFSAERTGGSVSTLTIQRTQQEDSAVYLCASSLGRAGNTIYFGEGSWLTVV.

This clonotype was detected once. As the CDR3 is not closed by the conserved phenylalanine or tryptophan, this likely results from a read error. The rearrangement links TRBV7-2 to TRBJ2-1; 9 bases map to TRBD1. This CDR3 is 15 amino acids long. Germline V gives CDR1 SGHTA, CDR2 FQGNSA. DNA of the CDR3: TGCGCCAGCAGCCAGGACAGGGGAATCTACAATGAGCAGTTCTCC. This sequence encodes CASSQDRGIYNEQFS.